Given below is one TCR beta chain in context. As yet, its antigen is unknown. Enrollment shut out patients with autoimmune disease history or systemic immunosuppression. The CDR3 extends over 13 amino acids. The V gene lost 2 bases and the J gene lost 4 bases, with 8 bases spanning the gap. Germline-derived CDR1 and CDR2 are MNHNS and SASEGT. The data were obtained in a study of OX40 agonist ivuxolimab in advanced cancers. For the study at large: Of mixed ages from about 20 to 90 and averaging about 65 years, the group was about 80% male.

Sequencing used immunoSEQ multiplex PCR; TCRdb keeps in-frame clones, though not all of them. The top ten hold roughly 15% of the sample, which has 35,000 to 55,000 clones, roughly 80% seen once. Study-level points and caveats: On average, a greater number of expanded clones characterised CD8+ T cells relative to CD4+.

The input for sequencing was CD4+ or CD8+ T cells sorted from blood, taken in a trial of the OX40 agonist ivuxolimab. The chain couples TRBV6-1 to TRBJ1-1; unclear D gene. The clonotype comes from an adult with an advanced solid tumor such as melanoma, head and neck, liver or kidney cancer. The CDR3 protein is CASSETRLTEAFF. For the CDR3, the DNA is TGTGCCAGCAGTGAAACCAGGCTCACTGAAGCTTTCTTT.